This is a list of T cell receptor beta chains from one sample in a study of T-cell reconstitution after alpha-beta-depleted transplantation in children. In TCRdb, the PCR reads were re-called with MiXCR into one record per CDR3 protein. This repertoire shows about 460,000 distinct CDR3 sequences, about 10% found once; its top ten account for approximately 2%. The sample here was PBMCs, taken before TCRalphabeta/CD19-depleted stem cell transplant. The source of these receptors is a child aged 2-9 years with inherited bone marrow failure, due to receive a stem cell transplant. Each CDR3 is given with its conserved first and last residue. D genes are given only for firm matches. Expanded clones get a size class; other rows say once, few or many, or leave the size out.

D	V	size	J	DNA	CDR3
TRBD1	TRBV7-2	many	TRBJ2-7	TGTGCCAGCAGCCTAGGCCGGGACAGGGTTTACGAGCAGTACTTC	CASSLGRDRVYEQYF
TRBD1	TRBV29-1	many	TRBJ2-2	TGCAGCGTTCTGACAGGGGGCTTTACCGGGGAGCTGTTTTTT	CSVLTGGFTGELFF
TRBD2	TRBV5-1	many	TRBJ2-6	TGCGCCAGCAGGGGACTACTGGCGCTGGGGGCCAACGTCCTGACTTTC	CASRGLLALGANVLTF
TRBD2	TRBV6-1	few	TRBJ2-1	TGTGCCAGCAGTGAGGGAGCGGGAAGGCTTTTGTACAATGAGCAGTTCTTC	CASSEGAGRLLYNEQFF
.	TRBV12-3/TRBV12-4	few	TRBJ2-3	TGTGCCAGCAGTTTAGTCGAGGGAGATACGCAGTATTTT	CASSLVEGDTQYF
.	TRBV3-1	many	TRBJ1-6	TGTGCCAGCAGCCCATCAGGGGAGTCTAATTCACCCCTCCACTTT	CASSPSGESNSPLHF
TRBD2	TRBV6-5	.	TRBJ2-7	TGTGCCAGCAGTTACCCACTAGCGGGCTACGAGCAGTACTTC	CASSYPLAGYEQYF
.	TRBV25-1	.	TRBJ2-7	TGTGCCAGCGGAGACGAGCAGTACTTC	CASGDEQYF
.	TRBV29-1	many	TRBJ2-4	TGCAGCGTTGCAAGCCGGAGCGGAAACATTCAGTACTTC	CSVASRSGNIQYF
.	TRBV5-1	.	TRBJ2-1	TGCGCCAGCAGCTTAGGGGGACTCCCCGGGAGTGAGCAGTTCTTC	CASSLGGLPGSEQFF
.	TRBV6-1	.	TRBJ2-7	TGTGCCAGCAGCGAACGCCTGTTGTGGGCCCACGAGCAGTACTTC	CASSERLLWAHEQYF
TRBD2	TRBV4-1	many	TRBJ2-1	TGCGCCAGCAGCCGGGCGGAAACTAGCGGCTACAATGAGCAGTTCTTC	CASSRAETSGYNEQFF
TRBD2	TRBV20-1	few	TRBJ2-5	TGCAGTGCTAGAGATTGGTCCGGGAGGGAGACCCAGTACTTC	CSARDWSGRETQYF
TRBD2	TRBV27	many	TRBJ2-1	TGTGCCAGCAGCCGTGAGATTAGCGGGAGGACACACAATGAGCAGTTCTTC	CASSREISGRTHNEQFF
TRBD2	TRBV7-2	many	TRBJ2-3	TGTGCCAGCAGCTTAAACGGGAGGGGAGATACGCAGTATTTT	CASSLNGRGDTQYF
TRBD2	TRBV29-1	many	TRBJ2-1	TGCAGCGTTGGGCGGGGACTAGCGGGGGACAATGAGCAGTTCTTC	CSVGRGLAGDNEQFF
.	TRBV20-1	many	TRBJ2-7	TGCAGTGCTAGAGATGATCGATCTTCTTACGAGCAGTACTTC	CSARDDRSSYEQYF
.	TRBV30	many	TRBJ1-1	TGTGCCTGGAGTGTACCAGGGTCCACTGAAGCTTTCTTT	CAWSVPGSTEAFF
.	TRBV20-1	many	TRBJ2-7	TGCAGTGCTAGAAGTCACAGCGATTACGAGCAGTACTTC	CSARSHSDYEQYF
.	TRBV29-1	many	TRBJ1-1	TGCAGCGTTGCTAGAGGGAACACTGAAGCTTTCTTT	CSVARGNTEAFF
.	TRBV27	many	TRBJ2-1	TGTGCCAGCAGTGACGGGTGGGGTCGCTCCTACAATGAGCAGTTCTTC	CASSDGWGRSYNEQFF
.	TRBV5-1	many	TRBJ2-4	TGTGCCAGCAGTTTGGAGGGAGCCAAAAACATTCAGTACTTC	CASSLEGAKNIQYF
TRBD2	TRBV20-1	few	TRBJ2-1	TGCAGTGCTCATAGCGGGAGGGCCGGGAATGAGCAGTTCTTC	CSAHSGRAGNEQFF
TRBD1	TRBV7-2	many	TRBJ2-7	TGTGCCAGCAGCTTACTCGGGACAGGGCTGTACGAGCAGTACTTC	CASSLLGTGLYEQYF
TRBD2	TRBV12-3/TRBV12-4	few	TRBJ2-7	TGTGCCAGCAGTCTGGGAGGAGGGGAGGGTGAGCAGTACTTC	CASSLGGGEGEQYF
TRBD1	TRBV15	few	TRBJ1-5	TGTGCCACCAGCCTCGGACAGGGGGTGGATCAGCCCCAGCATTTT	CATSLGQGVDQPQHF
.	TRBV5-1	many	TRBJ1-1	TGCGCCAGCAGCTTGTTATTGGGAATTAACACTGAAGCTTTCTTT	CASSLLLGINTEAFF
TRBD2	TRBV10-3	few	TRBJ2-7	TGTGCCATCAGTGGACCCGGGACTAGCGGACGACCCTACGAGCAGTACTTC	CAISGPGTSGRPYEQYF
.	TRBV18	many	TRBJ2-7	TGTGCCAGCTCACCGCCGGGGCGTCCCTACGAGCAGTACTTC	CASSPPGRPYEQYF
.	TRBV27	many	TRBJ1-3	TGTGCCAGCAGTCCGGGAACTAGTGGAAACACCATATATTTT	CASSPGTSGNTIYF
.	TRBV2	few	TRBJ2-7	TGTGCCAGCAGTGACCCAGCGTCTCCTTTCTACGAGCAGTACTTC	CASSDPASPFYEQYF
TRBD2	TRBV7-9	many	TRBJ2-7	TGTGCCAGCAGCTTACCTAGCGGGAGGGCTACCTACGAGCAGTACTTC	CASSLPSGRATYEQYF
.	TRBV7-2	many	TRBJ1-1	TGTGCCAGCAGCTTAGTTTACTCATCTGAAGCTTTCTTT	CASSLVYSSEAFF
.	TRBV5-1	many	TRBJ2-6	TGCGCCAGCAGCCTAGGACTCCTCTCTGGGGCCAACGTCCTGACTTTC	CASSLGLLSGANVLTF
TRBD2	TRBV11-2	many	TRBJ2-5	TGTGCCAGCAGCCCCACCGGACTAGCGGGAGGTGGGTGGGAGACCCAGTACTTC	CASSPTGLAGGGWETQYF
.	TRBV11-2	many	TRBJ2-7	TGTGCCAGCAGCTTATCAGGGGCCCACGAGCAGTACTTC	CASSLSGAHEQYF
TRBD1	TRBV6-6	many	TRBJ2-1	TGTGCCAGCAGTTGGACAGGATACAATGAGCAGTTCTTC	CASSWTGYNEQFF
TRBD1	TRBV9	many	TRBJ2-7	TGTGCCAGCAGCGGGACAGGGGACGAGCAGTACTTC	CASSGTGDEQYF
.	TRBV24-1	few	TRBJ2-1	TGTGCCACCAGTGATGTAGCGAATGTTGAGCAGTTCTTC	CATSDVANVEQFF
.	TRBV4-3	few	TRBJ2-5	TGCGCCAGCAGCCAAGAATTCACAGGGCTCCAAGAGACCCAGTACTTC	CASSQEFTGLQETQYF
.	TRBV20-1	many	TRBJ2-3	TGCAGTGCACCCCCTAGGTCGGGGGATACGCAGTATTTT	CSAPPRSGDTQYF